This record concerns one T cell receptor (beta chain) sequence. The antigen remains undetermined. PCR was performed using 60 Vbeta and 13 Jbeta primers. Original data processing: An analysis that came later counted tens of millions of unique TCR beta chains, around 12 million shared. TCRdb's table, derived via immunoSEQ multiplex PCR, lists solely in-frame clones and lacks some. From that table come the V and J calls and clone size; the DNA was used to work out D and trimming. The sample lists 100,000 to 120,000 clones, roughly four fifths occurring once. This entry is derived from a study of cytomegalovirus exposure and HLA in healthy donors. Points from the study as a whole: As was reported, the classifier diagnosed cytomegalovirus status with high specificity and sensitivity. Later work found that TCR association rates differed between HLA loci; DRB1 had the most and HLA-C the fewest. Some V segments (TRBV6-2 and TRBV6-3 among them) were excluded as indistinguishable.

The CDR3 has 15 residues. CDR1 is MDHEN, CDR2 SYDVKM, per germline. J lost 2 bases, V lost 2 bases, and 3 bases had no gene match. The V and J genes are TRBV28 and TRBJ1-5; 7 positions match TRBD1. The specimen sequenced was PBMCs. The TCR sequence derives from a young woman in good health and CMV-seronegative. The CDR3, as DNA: TGTGCCAGCAGTTTAAACAGGGGAGGCAATCAGCCCCAGCATTTT. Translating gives CASSLNRGGNQPQHF.